These 25 T cell receptor beta chains were all obtained from the same sample, sequenced in a study of sequential checkpoint blockade in melanoma. The repertoire was sequenced with immunoSEQ multiplex PCR; TCRdb's copy has only in-frame clones and lacks some. In the table there are 15,000 to 20,000 clones, approximately 57% of which are singletons. Treatment defined: randomized to nivolumab then ipilimumab (arm A) or the reverse (arm B). Sequenced here: CD8+ T cells sorted from blood (inferred from file names), sampled from a patient given nivolumab and ipilimumab in sequence. The receptors stem from a human donor with melanoma.

This clone was observed once. This sequence joins TRBV18 and TRBJ1-1, with 10 bases fitting TRBD1. The V gene end was trimmed by 3 bases and the J gene end by 6 bases; junction bases not matched to a gene: 7. This CDR3 spans 15 amino acids. The germline V gene has CDR1 KGHSH and CDR2 LQKENI. CDR3 amino acids: CASSPLGQGSAEAFF. CDR3 nucleotides: TGTGCCAGCTCACCTCTGGGACAGGGGAGTGCTGAAGCTTTCTTT.

This clone occurred a few times. The chain recombines TRBV2 with TRBJ2-7; possible D gene TRBD1, 6 bases. Between the trimmed V and J ends, which lost 6 bases and 5 bases, there was a span of 20 bases. Germline CDR1 SNHLY, CDR2 FYNNEI. The CDR3 consists of 15 residues. CDR3 loop: CASSATRAGADEQYF. In DNA, the CDR3 is TGTGCCAGCAGCGCTACCCGGGCAGGGGCGGACGAGCAGTACTTC.

The V gene is TRBV19, the J gene TRBJ2-5, with 7 bases that match TRBD1. With 6 bases clipped from V and 2 bases from J, the junction kept 9 bases outside the gene matches. Germline CDR1 LNHDA, CDR2 SQIVND (reference sequence). The CDR3 is 15 amino acids. In DNA form, the CDR3 reads TGTGCCAGTAGCCGATACACAGGGGCTCAAGAGACCCAGTACTTC. Amino acids: CASSRYTGAQETQYF.

This clone was picked up a small number of times. The chain is built from TRBV6-5 and TRBJ1-3; 7 nucleotides match TRBD1. This CDR3 contains 14 residues. Germline V lookup: CDR1 MNHEY, CDR2 SVGAGI. With V trimmed by 7 bases and J by 4 bases, 7 bases remained unmatched. Here the CDR3 reads CASTTGDSGNTIYF. CDR3 sequence (DNA): TGTGCCAGCACTACAGGGGATTCGGGAAACACCATATATTTT.

This chain joins TRBV21-1 and TRBJ1-3; the table's D call, TRBD1, was not checked against the DNA. TRBV21-1 represents a pseudogene. This CDR3 has 17 amino acids. The CDR3 DNA sequence: TGTGCCAGCAGCAAAGTGGCAGGGGGCGGTAAAGGAAACACCATATATTTT. Translating it yields CASSKVAGGGKGNTIYF.

V gene TRBV28 combines with J gene TRBJ2-3; 8 bases line up with TRBD1. V lost 5 bases and J lost 3; bases outside the gene matches: 16. This CDR3 is 18 amino acids long. Per the germline V gene, CDR1 is MDHEN and CDR2 is SYDVKM. CDR3 DNA: TGTGCCAGCAGTCCTACAGCCCCTCCAGGGGGCCCTACAGATACGCAGTATTTT. Protein: CASSPTAPPGGPTDTQYF.

In its sample, this clone was seen a few times. Its ends do not fully match the called genes, so a read error is possible. The chain carries TRBV5-3 and TRBJ2-7, with 8 bases fitting TRBD1. TRBV5-3 belongs to the ORF category, with a function that is uncertain. This CDR3 region has 13 residues. The CDR3, as DNA: TGTGCCAGCAGCTGGACAGGGTCCTACGAGCAGTACTTC. Translating gives CASSWTGSYEQYF.

Worth noting for this clone: Other DNA sequences in this specimen translate into the identical CDR3. The CDR3 region has the DNA TGTGCCAGCAGCGTAGGATTGGGGGGCTATGGCTACACCTTC. This gives the protein CASSVGLGGYGYTF. The rearrangement joins TRBV9 to TRBJ1-2, with D possibly TRBD1 on 5 matching bases. Germline assignment: CDR1 SGDLS and CDR2 YYNGEE. The CDR3 runs 14 residues. V lost 0 bases to trimming and J lost 4 bases, with 10 bases between them.

The gene calls are TRBV11-3 and TRBJ1-2, with D unresolved. CDR3 length: 11 amino acids. V was trimmed by 8 bases and J by 8 bases, leaving 12 bases between them. Germline V gene lookup returns CDR1 SGHNT and CDR2 YENEEA. The CDR3 spells CASGESRGYTF. The CDR3 DNA reads as TGTGCCAGCGGAGAATCTCGGGGCTACACCTTC. Drawing the rest from reference TRBV11-3 and TRBJ1-2, the complete variable domain is EAGVVQSPRYKIIEKKQPVAFWCNPISGHNTLYWYLQNLGQGPELLIRYENEEAVDDSQLPKDRFSAERLKGVDSTLKIQPAELGDSAVYLCASGESRGYTFGSGTRLTVV.

The V and J genes are TRBV27 and TRBJ1-1; the D gene is possibly TRBD1 (5 bases). The CDR3 has 14 amino acids. V shed 7 bases and J shed 4 bases, with 16 bases lying between them. Germline assignment: CDR1 MNHEY and CDR2 SMNVEV (reference sequence). CDR3 nucleotide sequence: TGTGCCAGCACCCCCGTGGGGGGGACCACTGAAGCTTTCTTT. Protein sequence: CASTPVGGTTEAFF.

The gene calls are TRBV1 and TRBJ1-2; the table assigns TRBD1, which was not confirmed against the DNA. TRBV1 is a documented pseudogene. The CDR3 has 19 amino acids. For the CDR3, the DNA is TGCACCAGCAGCCAAGACGTATTACAGGGGGGGTTACTGGACTATGGCTACACCTTC. Amino acids: CTSSQDVLQGGLLDYGYTF.

The genes are TRBV27 and TRBJ2-7, with D perhaps matching TRBD2 (5 bases). The germline CDR1 and CDR2 sequences are MNHEY and SMNVEV (reference sequence). This CDR3 contains 15 residues. V was cut by 4 bases and J by 2 bases, with 15 bases left in between. The CDR3 loop reads CASSYQTEEPYEQYF. The CDR3 coding sequence is TGTGCCAGCAGTTACCAGACGGAGGAGCCCTACGAGCAGTACTTC.

This rearrangement joins TRBV7-9 to TRBJ1-1; 9 positions match TRBD1. J lost 6 bases, V lost 5 bases, and 7 bases had no gene match. The CDR3 has 14 residues. From germline, CDR1 is SEHNR and CDR2 FQNEAQ (reference sequence). The CDR3 spells CASSADRGVPEAFF. DNA for the CDR3: TGTGCCAGCAGCGCGGACAGGGGAGTCCCTGAAGCTTTCTTT. The whole variable domain, remainder taken from reference TRBV7-9 and TRBJ1-1, is DTGVSQNPRHKITKRGQNVTFRCDPISEHNRLYWYRQTLGQGPEFLTYFQNEAQLEKSRLLSDRFSAERPKGSFSTLEIQRTEQGDSAMYLCASSADRGVPEAFFGQGTRLTVV.

Here the CDR3 reads CATSRVRQGNIQYF. The CDR3 DNA reads TGTGCCACCAGCAGAGTAAGACAGGGTAACATTCAGTACTTC. This sequence joins TRBV15 and TRBJ2-4; 7 bases agree with TRBD1. Unmatched junction bases numbered 4, after V lost 1 base and J lost 7 bases. The V gene's germline CDR1 is LNHNV and CDR2 YYDKDF (reference sequence). CDR3 length: 14 amino acids. Combining the CDR3 with reference TRBV15 and TRBJ2-4 gives the whole variable domain DAMVIQNPRYQVTQFGKPVTLSCSQTLNHNVMYWYQQKSSQAPKLLFHYYDKDFNNEADTPDNFQSRRPNTSFCFLDIRSPGLGDTAMYLCATSRVRQGNIQYFGAGTRLSVL.

A few counts support this clone. This chain joins TRBV19 and TRBJ1-2, with 7 bases identical to TRBD1. Germline V CDR1 and CDR2: LNHDA, SQIVND (reference sequence). The CDR3 is 12 residues long. Unmatched junction bases numbered 4, after V lost 4 bases and J lost 8 bases. The CDR3 spells CASSTGQRGYTF. CDR3 sequence (DNA): TGTGCCAGTAGTACGGGACAGAGGGGCTACACCTTC.

The chain carries TRBV29-1 and TRBJ1-5, with D unresolved. Germline V gene data show CDR1 as SQVTM and CDR2 as ANQGSEA. Trimming stripped 0 bases from V and 3 bases from J, with 12 bases between. The CDR3 has 15 amino acids. CDR3 sequence reads: CSVEDVPGPNQPQHF. In DNA form, the CDR3 reads TGCAGCGTTGAAGACGTTCCGGGTCCCAATCAGCCCCAGCATTTT.

This clone was detected only once. This chain joins TRBV2 and TRBJ2-5, with 8 bases aligning to TRBD2. Matching the DNA end better, TRBJ2-7 makes the J call doubtful. This CDR3 is 16 amino acids long. CDR1 and CDR2 from the germline V gene are SNHLY and FYNNEI. The CDR3 here is CASISGGGLDLYEQYF. The CDR3, as DNA: TGTGCCAGCATCTCCGGGGGGGGACTAGACCTTTACGAGCAGTACTTC.

The chain carries TRBV30 and TRBJ2-3; possible D gene TRBD2, 7 bases. CDR3 length equals 14 residues. CDR1 and CDR2 (germline): GTSNPN, SVGIG (reference sequence). V lost 7 bases, J lost 3 bases, and 17 bases lay in between. The CDR3: CALQAGAGTDTQYF. As DNA, the CDR3 is TGTGCCTTACAGGCGGGGGCGGGTACAGATACGCAGTATTTT.

This clone is categorized as medium-sized (0.01 to 0.1%). The genes are TRBV19 and TRBJ1-2, with a possible D match to TRBD1 (6 bases). This CDR3 contains 15 residues. CDR1 is LNHDA and CDR2 is SQIVND in the germline V gene (reference sequence). V was pared by 9 bases and J by 2 bases, with 19 bases between. This chain's CDR3 is CASTPILTGNYGYTF. The CDR3 nucleotides read TGTGCCAGCACTCCCATACTCACAGGGAACTATGGCTACACCTTC.

This clone was observed a handful of times. The chain is built from TRBV11-3 and TRBJ1-3, with D possibly matching TRBD1 (6 bases). From germline, CDR1 is SGHNT and CDR2 YENEEA. The CDR3 has 16 residues. Trimming left V 3 bases short and J 0 bases short, with 12 bases between. The CDR3 DNA reads as TGTGCCAGCAGCTTCCTACAGGGTTCCTCTGGAAACACCATATATTTT. This sequence encodes CASSFLQGSSGNTIYF.

This clone was seen a few times. This chain links TRBV28 with TRBJ1-6, with TRBD1 as a possible D gene (6 bases). From germline, CDR1 is MDHEN and CDR2 SYDVKM. The CDR3 runs to 14 residues. The V gene lost 4 bases and the J gene lost 4 bases, with 8 bases spanning the gap. Written as DNA, the CDR3 is TGTGCCAGCAGTTGGACAGAGTATAATTCACCCCTCCACTTT. Its translation is CASSWTEYNSPLHF.

This chain links TRBV4-2 with TRBJ2-5; 8 bases match TRBD2. The DNA end lines up better with TRBJ2-7; the J call may be wrong. The CDR3 runs 16 residues. CDR1 is LGHNA, CDR2 YNFKEQ, per germline. The CDR3 loop is CASSQDEGTSGYEQYF. In DNA form, the CDR3 reads TGTGCCAGCAGCCAAGATGAAGGAACTAGCGGCTACGAGCAGTACTTC.

This clone was found a few times. The V and J genes are TRBV7-2 and TRBJ1-1; D is unresolved. This CDR3 contains 14 residues. V dropped 1 base and J dropped 3 bases, with 9 bases sitting between them. Germline lookup yields CDR1 SGHTA and CDR2 FQGNSA. The CDR3 nucleotides are TGTGCCAGCAGCTTAGTGTCCGGAGACACTGAAGCTTTCTTT. It encodes CASSLVSGDTEAFF.

The chain links TRBV29-1 to TRBJ2-7, with a possible D match to TRBD2 (6 bases). The CDR3 length is 13 residues. Trimming left V 7 bases short and J 3 bases short, with 16 bases between. CDR1 is SQVTM, CDR2 ANQGSEA, per germline. The CDR3 region is CSAERGGDYEQYF. The CDR3 region has the DNA TGCAGCGCTGAGAGAGGAGGGGACTACGAGCAGTACTTC.

The CDR3 spells CASSYSQDSYEQYF. The CDR3 region has the DNA TGTGCCAGCAGTTACTCGCAGGACTCCTACGAGCAGTACTTC. The J gene is TRBJ2-7, the V gene TRBV6-5, with D unresolved. The CDR3 covers 14 residues. The V end was cut by 0 bases, the J end by 0 bases, with 6 bases between. The germline CDR1 and CDR2 sequences are MNHEY and SVGAGI.